The T cell receptor (beta chain) described here comes from a study of blood T cells in healthy people across ages. This clonotype came up a few times. The CDR3 spans 13 residues. CDR1 and CDR2 (germline): SGDLS, YYNGEE. Trimming stripped 3 bases from V and 5 bases from J, with 11 bases between. Combining a sample-barcoded 5' primer with a J-beta primer mix, a second PCR ran for 7 to 11 cycles. TCRdb called the 5' RACE reads again in MiXCR, with one record for every CDR3 protein. Counted here are 700,000 to 950,000 distinct CDR3 sequences, approximately 39% occurring once; the ten biggest clones make up around a fifth.

Specimen: blood. The chain joins TRBV9 to TRBJ1-2; D remains unclear. The TCR originated in a woman in her fifties or sixties in good health. The CDR3 loop is CASSAGGGYGYTF. The DNA for the CDR3 is TGTGCCAGCAGCGCTGGCGGAGGGTATGGCTACACCTTC.